This T cell receptor beta chain was documented in a study of blood T cell repertoires in COVID-19. Looking at the study overall: Samples of COVID-19 (acute and convalescent) were obtained from the United States, Italy and Spain. The analysed material was cDNA or gDNA that came from T cells, B-cell-depleted T cells, or PBMCs.

As originally analysed: From reference gene primer amplification, estimates of nucleated cell counts were derived. Assay: immunoSEQ multiplex PCR; the TCRdb copy retains only in-frame clones and omits some. V, J and clone size are those of that table, while D and trimming were read from the DNA. This repertoire shows about 160,000 clones, over 85% found once; its top ten account for 18%. Trimming removed 4 bases at V and 1 base at J, with 10 bases between. There are 14 residues in the CDR3. Per the germline V gene, CDR1 is SGHNT and CDR2 is YENEEA. This sequence originates from a man between 60 and 75 years old with active or convalescent COVID-19. Input material: peripheral blood. The chain has TRBV11-3 and TRBJ2-5, with TRBD2 as a possible D gene (6 bases). CDR3 protein: CASSWRGAQETQYF. The CDR3, as DNA: TGTGCCAGCAGCTGGCGCGGGGCCCAAGAGACCCAGTACTTC. Drawing the rest from reference TRBV11-3 and TRBJ2-5, the complete variable domain is EAGVVQSPRYKIIEKKQPVAFWCNPISGHNTLYWYLQNLGQGPELLIRYENEEAVDDSQLPKDRFSAERLKGVDSTLKIQPAELGDSAVYLCASSWRGAQETQYFGPGTRLLVL.